This T cell receptor beta chain was captured in a study of blood T cell repertoires in COVID-19. In the study overall: Sources were T cells, B-cell-depleted T cells, or PBMCs; the material itself was cDNA or gDNA.

Original processing methods: Estimates of nucleated cell counts were drawn from the amplification of reference gene primers. The protocol was immunoSEQ multiplex PCR, while the TCRdb copy is restricted to in-frame clones and leaves out a portion. Clone size and the V and J calls come from that table; the DNA yielded D and trimming. This sample has about 130,000 clones, with roughly nine tenths found just once. The CDR3 loop spans 17 amino acids. CDR1 and CDR2 (germline): LNHNV, YYDKDF (reference sequence). V lost 2 bases, J lost 7 bases, and 21 bases lay in between. Only one count was recorded for this clone.

Sample: peripheral blood. This sequence was found in a man aged 55 to 70 with COVID-19, enrolled during active disease. The chain recombines TRBV15 with TRBJ2-1; possibly TRBD2 for D (6 bases). The CDR3 spells CATSRLQTGRGGNEQFF. The CDR3 nucleotides read TGTGCCACCAGCAGACTCCAAACGGGTCGCGGAGGGAATGAGCAGTTCTTC.